This T cell receptor beta chain was sequenced for a study of molecular identifiers for immune sequencing clone quantification. Study-wide background: Replicates partitioned RNA from around 20,000 or 100,000 naive CD8 cells into five parts, sequencing four.

Germline loops: CDR1 KGHSH, CDR2 LQKENI. The CDR3 is 15 residues long. V was clipped by 3 bases and J by 3 bases; unmatched bases: 4. Preparation methods for the bulk TCR libraries were those previously described, with listed TCR primers. TCRdb used MiXCR to reprocess the PCR reads, holding one entry per CDR3 protein. The repertoire includes over 600,000 distinct CDR3 sequences, just under 20% of them detected once, and roughly 0.9% sits in the top ten. Based on a CD8+CD4-CCR7+CD45RA+ profile, naive CD8 T cells were sorted. General study points: In cases of identical TCR molecules sharing a barcode, highly expanded clone sizes could be underestimated.

Many counts were recorded for this clonotype. Its antigen is unknown. The material sequenced was naive CD8+ T cells from blood, with Jurkat cell RNA spiked in. Documented subset: FACS-sorted CD8+CD4-CCR7+CD45RA+ naive T cells. V usage is TRBV18 and J usage is TRBJ2-5, with 10 bases lining up with TRBD1. The receptor was derived from a human donor in good health. Some libraries in this study had Jurkat cell RNA spiked in. CDR3 sequence: CASSPAGTGEETQYF. The CDR3 bases are TGTGCCAGCTCACCTGCCGGGACAGGGGAAGAGACCCAGTACTTC.